This is a list of T cell receptor beta chains from one sample in a study of human T cells and chemical hapten exposure. Each CDR3 protein gets one entry after TCRdb re-called the RACE reads with MiXCR. The table has fewer than 40,000 distinct CDR3 sequences, 4.5% to 5.5% seen once. Material for sequencing was whole blood. The receptors originated from a human donor in good health. Some clones in this sample may be carry-over from other donors' samples. The CDR3 runs from the conserved cysteine through the conserved F or W. The order of the fields is D gene, J gene, V gene, clone size, CDR3 DNA, CDR3 protein. A D gene is named only where the DNA matches it firmly. The size of a clone is reported for some rows only, either as once, few or many, or as a class for expanded clones.

TRBD1	TRBJ1-6	TRBV6-2/TRBV6-3	NA	TGTGCCAGCAGCAAAACAGGGGAAGAATCACCCCTCCACTTT	CASSKTGEESPLHF
NA	TRBJ1-1	TRBV20-1	many	TGCAGTGCTCATTTACAGGGAAGAACTGAAGCTTTCTTT	CSAHLQGRTEAFF
NA	TRBJ2-1	TRBV2	NA	TGTGCCAGCAGCTTCCAGCTGTTGAGCTCCTACAATGAGCAGTTCTTC	CASSFQLLSSYNEQFF
NA	TRBJ1-4	TRBV30	few	TGTGCCTGGAGTCACAGGTCCCGAGGAGAAAAACTGTTTTTT	CAWSHRSRGEKLFF
TRBD2	TRBJ2-1	TRBV19	NA	TGTGCCAGTAGGGTAGCGGGAGGGCGCGATGAGCAGTTCTTC	CASRVAGGRDEQFF
NA	TRBJ1-6	TRBV5-1	few	TGCGCCAGCAGCTCAACTGGGGGGAATTCACCCCTCCACTTT	CASSSTGGNSPLHF
NA	TRBJ2-3	TRBV5-1	many	TGCGCCAGCAGCTTGGGAAGCACAGATACGCAGTATTTT	CASSLGSTDTQYF
NA	TRBJ2-7	TRBV20-1	many	TGCAGTCCGGCGGCGGGATACGAGCAGTACTTC	CSPAAGYEQYF
NA	TRBJ2-2	TRBV7-9	many	TGTGCCAGCAGCTTAGCCCCCCGGACAGTCTCCGGGGAGCTGTTTTTT	CASSLAPRTVSGELFF
NA	TRBJ1-4	TRBV11-2	few	TGTGCCAGCAAGACAGCTCGAGGGGAAAAACTGTTTTTT	CASKTARGEKLFF
TRBD1	TRBJ2-7	TRBV5-6	many	TGTGCCAGCAGCCTTGGACAGGGGCCCTACGAGCAGTACTTC	CASSLGQGPYEQYF
NA	TRBJ1-1	TRBV7-9	many	TGTGCCAGCAGCTCATCCACGGCGCAGGGAGTTTCGGAAGCTTTCTTT	CASSSSTAQGVSEAFF
NA	TRBJ1-1	TRBV7-9	NA	TGTGCCAGCAGCCTAATGGGCGCTGAAGCTTTCTTT	CASSLMGAEAFF
NA	TRBJ2-5	TRBV29-1	many	TGCAGCGTTGTTCCTGGCAGGGACCCAGAGACCCAGTACTTC	CSVVPGRDPETQYF
NA	TRBJ2-3	TRBV29-1	NA	TGCAGCGCCATGGTGGATACGCAGTATTTT	CSAMVDTQYF
TRBD2	TRBJ2-1	TRBV28	many	TGTGCCAGCAACAGCGGGAGCTGGGAGCAGTTCTTC	CASNSGSWEQFF
NA	TRBJ1-1	TRBV7-9	many	TGTGCCAGCAGCCGCGAGGGGGAGGGCCCTGAAGCTTTCTTT	CASSREGEGPEAFF
NA	TRBJ2-1	TRBV12-3/TRBV12-4	many	TGTGCCAGCAGTCCCGACAGCCGGGGGCAGTTCTTC	CASSPDSRGQFF
NA	TRBJ2-6	TRBV28	NA	TGTGCCAGCAGTTTCGTGAGTGCTGGGGCCAACGTCCTGACTTTC	CASSFVSAGANVLTF
NA	TRBJ1-1	TRBV9	NA	TGTGCCAGCAGCGGAATACTGAACACTGAAGCTTTCTTT	CASSGILNTEAFF
TRBD1	TRBJ2-2	TRBV28	NA	TGTGCCAGCAGTTTCCCCTCCGGGACAGCGAACACCGGGGAGCTGTTTTTT	CASSFPSGTANTGELFF
NA	TRBJ1-5	TRBV15	many	TGTGCCACCAGCAGAGATCCTACTCAGCCCCAGCATTTT	CATSRDPTQPQHF
TRBD1	TRBJ1-6	TRBV20-1	many	TGCAGTGCTAGAGAGGGGACAGGGGTTTCACCCCTCCACTTT	CSAREGTGVSPLHF
NA	TRBJ1-1	TRBV5-1	NA	TGCGCCAGCAGCGCCCATCATAGCACTGAAGCTTTCTTT	CASSAHHSTEAFF
NA	TRBJ2-6	TRBV15	many	TGTGCCACCAGCAGAGAGATCCTTGAGGGTGGCGTCCTGACTTTC	CATSREILEGGVLTF